Only a few counts were recorded for the clone carrying this T cell receptor (beta chain). Its antigen is not known. The CDR3 covers 14 residues. The V end lost 1 base, the J end lost 9 bases, and 13 bases lay between the germline ends. Per germline, CDR1 SGHAT and CDR2 FQDESV (reference sequence). CD4+ cells of the naive, central memory, regulatory and stem cell-like memory types were sorted via CD45RO/CCR7/CD25/CD127/CD95/CD27. The entirety of the isolated RNA underwent reverse transcription, so expressed TCRB transcripts were sequenced. Clones were read by immunoSEQ multiplex PCR, and TCRdb kept only the in-frame ones, dropping some. The profile covers about 340,000 clones, with around 8% appearing a single time and approximately 0.47% taken by the ten largest. This record comes from a study of beta chain features in type 1 diabetes. Regarding the study as a whole: Among all four CD4+ subsets, Type 1 diabetes patients had TCRB CDR3s that were moderately but significantly shorter. Insertion counts at VDJ junctions were lower in type 1 diabetes patients, who also showed more deletions there.

Sequenced sample: central memory CD4+ T cells from blood. The sequence was collected from a young woman in good health. The chain uses TRBV11-1 and TRBJ2-1, with D perhaps assigned TRBD1 or TRBD2 (5 bases each). CDR3 amino acids: CASSLEGLAGEQFF. DNA of the CDR3: TGTGCCAGCAGCTTAGAGGGGCTAGCTGGTGAGCAGTTCTTC.